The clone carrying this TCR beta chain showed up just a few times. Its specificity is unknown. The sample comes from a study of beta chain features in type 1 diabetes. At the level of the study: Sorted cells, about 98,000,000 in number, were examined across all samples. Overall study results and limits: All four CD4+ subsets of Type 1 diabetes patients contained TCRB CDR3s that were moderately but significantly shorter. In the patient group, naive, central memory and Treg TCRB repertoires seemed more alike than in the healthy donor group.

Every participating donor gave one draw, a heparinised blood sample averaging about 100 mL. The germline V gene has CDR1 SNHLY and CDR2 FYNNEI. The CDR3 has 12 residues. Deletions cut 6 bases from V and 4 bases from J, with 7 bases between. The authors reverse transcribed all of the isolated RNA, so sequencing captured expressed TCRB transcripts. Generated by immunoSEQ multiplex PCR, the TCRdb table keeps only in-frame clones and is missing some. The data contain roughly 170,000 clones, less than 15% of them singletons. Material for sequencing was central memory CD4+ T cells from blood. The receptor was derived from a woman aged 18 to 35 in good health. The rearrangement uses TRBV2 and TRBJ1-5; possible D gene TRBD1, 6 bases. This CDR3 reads CASRRGNQPQHF. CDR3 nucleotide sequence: TGTGCCAGCAGAAGGGGGAATCAGCCCCAGCATTTT.